This T cell receptor (beta chain) was sequenced in a study of OX40 agonist ivuxolimab in advanced cancers. Study-wide background: Two patients with cutaneous melanoma and one with hepatocellular carcinoma, three in total, showed partial responses. Regarding the study as a whole: Near-lowest levels of clonal expansion characterized partial responders at 0.1-3.0 mg/kg. On average, a greater number of expanded clones characterised CD8+ T cells relative to CD4+.

The repertoire was sequenced with immunoSEQ multiplex PCR; TCRdb's copy has only in-frame clones and lacks some. The repertoire has approximately 70,000 clones, approximately 94% of them found once; the top ten carry 4% to 5.5%. With respect to this clone: Its specificity is unknown.

This CDR3 has 15 amino acids. The V and J ends lost 2 bases and 4 bases respectively, with 14 bases between them. The V gene's germline CDR1 is KGHSH and CDR2 LQKENI. The source material was CD4+ or CD8+ T cells sorted from blood, sampled in a trial of the OX40 agonist ivuxolimab. The clonotype was recovered from an adult with an advanced solid tumor such as melanoma, head and neck, liver or kidney cancer. The rearrangement links TRBV18 to TRBJ2-5; possibly TRBD2 for D (6 bases). Written as DNA, the CDR3 is TGTGCCAGCTCACCAGATCGTCCCGGGGGAGAGACCCAGTACTTC. Residues: CASSPDRPGGETQYF.